This T cell receptor (beta chain) was profiled in a study of T cell responses to AZD1222 COVID-19 vaccine. Study conclusions and caveats: Vaccine-associated CD4 TCRs ranged over spike, dominating at 160-218 and 743-854.

The assay was immunoSEQ multiplex PCR, and TCRdb's table has in-frame clones only and misses some. The sample yields 100,000 to 150,000 clones, about nine tenths seen once. J lost 3 bases, V lost 4 bases, and 5 bases had no gene match. The CDR3 contains 16 residues. The germline V gene has CDR1 MNHNY and CDR2 SVGAGI (reference sequence). Regarding this clone: The antigen is not known.

The source of this sequence is an adult in good health. The rearrangement uses TRBV6-6 and TRBJ1-4; 10 positions match TRBD1. The source material was peripheral blood, sampled on day 0 of AZD1222 vaccination. This CDR3 is CASSWRGTGANEKLFF. CDR3 DNA: TGTGCCAGCAGTTGGAGGGGGACAGGGGCTAATGAAAAACTGTTTTTT.